The clone carrying this T cell receptor beta chain was picked up a small number of times. V shed 10 bases and J shed 3 bases, with 15 bases lying between them. There are 14 residues in the CDR3. Germline-derived CDR1 and CDR2 are SNHLY and FYNNEI. The sample originates from a study of shared clonotypes between healthy human individuals. Study-wide background: The donors, a couple of women and a few men, were aged 18 to 49. A donor's plate count was three for CD4 naive and three for CD4 memory; CD8 naive had two and CD8 memory one.

Evenly divided among several immunoSEQ plates was the genomic DNA of each subset. Sequencing was performed with immunoSEQ multiplex PCR; in TCRdb, only in-frame clones are kept and a portion is missing. The data contain about 1.1 million clones, approximately 77% of them seen just once; the ten biggest clones take up 0.85% to 1%. The sequence was obtained from a man aged 18 to 30 in good health. Some clones in this sample may be carry-over from other donors' samples. Sample: memory CD4+ T cells from PBMCs. Documented subset: CD45RA-negative fraction. V usage is TRBV2 and J usage is TRBJ1-4, with D perhaps matching TRBD1 (5 bases). The CDR3 DNA sequence: TGTGCCACGGCTTTGGGGCAGTCTAATGAAAAACTGTTTTTT. Its translation: CATALGQSNEKLFF.